Listed here are 30 T cell receptor beta chains from one sample, sequenced in a study of T-cell reconstitution after alpha-beta-depleted transplantation in children. Preparing the TCRbeta library involved the use of unique molecular identifiers. From the PCR reads, TCRdb called clonotypes with MiXCR, one entry per CDR3 protein. The sample holds about 590,000 distinct CDR3 sequences, roughly 13% seen once. The source was PBMCs, mostly from graft donor cells, collected 360 days after TCRalphabeta/CD19-depleted stem cell transplant. All receptors derive from a male patient between 5 and 17 years old who had a stem cell transplant for acute myeloid leukemia, so the T cells may come from the graft donor.

This clonotype was seen at least ten times. As DNA, the CDR3 is TGTGCCAGCAGCTTGACCCCGGTCCAAGAGACCCAGTACTTC. It specifies CASSLTPVQETQYF. The chain uses TRBV7-3 and TRBJ2-5; no definite D call. Germline-derived CDR1 and CDR2 are SGHTA and FQGTGA. This CDR3 has 14 amino acids. With 3 bases removed from V and 1 base from J, the gap between germline ends came to 9 bases.

This clonotype was picked up a small number of times. This rearrangement joins TRBV6-2 or TRBV6-3 to TRBJ2-1; D is ambiguous. Trimming removed 6 bases from V and 0 bases from J, with 15 bases in between. The V gene's germline CDR1 is MNHEY and CDR2 SVGEGT. The CDR3 totals 16 residues. CDR3 nucleotide sequence: TGTGCCAGCAGGAGAACCCCCGTAAGCTCCTACAATGAGCAGTTCTTC. This gives the protein CASRRTPVSSYNEQFF.

This clonotype came up a few times. This chain uses TRBV25-1 with TRBJ2-3; the D gene is possibly TRBD2 (6 bases). CDR1 is MGHDK and CDR2 is SYGVNS in the germline V gene. The germline V and J ends were trimmed by 7 bases and 2 bases, with 13 bases remaining between them. The CDR3 loop spans 14 amino acids. In nucleotides, the CDR3 is TGTGCCAGCAAGGAGCGGGCCGACACAGATACGCAGTATTTT. As protein: CASKERADTDTQYF.

This clonotype was detected only a few times. The chain links TRBV7-8 to TRBJ2-7; D gene unclear. V was pared by 4 bases and J by 4 bases, with 14 bases between. This CDR3 spans 14 amino acids. Germline V CDR1 and CDR2: SGHVS, FQNEAQ. CDR3 amino acids: CASSSPMGLYEQYF. The CDR3 region has the DNA TGTGCCAGCAGCTCCCCCATGGGATTATACGAGCAGTACTTC. Using reference TRBV7-8 and TRBJ2-7 for the parts outside the CDR3, the full variable domain is GAGVSQSPRYKVAKRGQDVALRCDPISGHVSLFWYQQALGQGPEFLTYFQNEAQLDKSGLPSDRFFAERPEGSVSTLKIQRTQQEDSAVYLCASSSPMGLYEQYFGPGTRLTVT.

The table lists this clonotype with a few counts. The chain couples TRBV28 to TRBJ2-5; the match to TRBD2 covers 8 bases. The J segment lost 5 bases and the V segment lost 4 bases, leaving 9 bases of the junction unmatched. CDR3 length: 15 amino acids. Germline CDR1 is MDHEN and CDR2 is SYDVKM. This CDR3 reads CASSSPIAGKETQYF. In DNA, the CDR3 is TGTGCCAGCAGTTCCCCTATAGCGGGAAAGGAGACCCAGTACTTC.

This sequence joins TRBV14 and TRBJ2-1; 11 bases agree with TRBD2. The CDR3 is made up of 14 amino acids. The germline gives CDR1 SGHDN, CDR2 FVKESK. The V gene end was trimmed by 8 bases and the J gene end by 7 bases; junction bases not matched to a gene: 7. CDR3 protein: CASRVAGGPNEQFF. Here the CDR3 DNA reads TGTGCCAGCCGCGTAGCGGGAGGGCCTAATGAGCAGTTCTTC.

A few counts support this clonotype. The chain recombines TRBV7-9 with TRBJ2-5; TRBD2 aligns across 9 bases. CDR3 size: 16 residues. The germline CDR1 and CDR2 sequences are SEHNR and FQNEAQ (reference sequence). The V segment lost 5 bases and the J segment 2 bases; nucleotides outside the gene matches: 9. The CDR3 bases are TGTGCCAGCAGCCCGGTTCATGCGGGAGGGCAAGAGACCCAGTACTTC. It yields the protein CASSPVHAGGQETQYF.

The chain links TRBV4-3 to TRBJ2-4, with a possible D match to TRBD2 (6 bases). Germline V gives CDR1 LGHNA, CDR2 YSLEER. V lost 0 bases and J 0 bases, leaving 12 bases between the germline ends. The CDR3 contains 17 residues. CDR3 sequence reads: CASSQERGGVAKNIQYF. The CDR3 DNA reads TGCGCCAGCAGCCAAGAGCGGGGTGGGGTAGCCAAAAACATTCAGTACTTC.

This chain uses TRBV6-1 with TRBJ2-2; 8 bases line up with TRBD2. The germline V gene has CDR1 MNHNS and CDR2 SASEGT. The CDR3 is 14 amino acids. The trim removed 6 bases at V and 5 bases at J, leaving 5 bases unmatched. The CDR3 bases are TGTGCCAGCAGCCGGGAGGGCCTGACCGGGGAGCTGTTTTTT. Protein: CASSREGLTGELFF.

This clonotype was recorded many times. This rearrangement joins TRBV6-1 to TRBJ1-6, with 11 bases matching TRBD1. Trimming at V came to 10 bases and at J to 8 bases, leaving 4 bases not matched to a gene. Germline V CDR1 and CDR2: MNHNS, SASEGT. The CDR3 is 13 residues long. This chain's CDR3 is CATSGQGDSPLHF. The CDR3 coding sequence is TGTGCCACCTCGGGACAGGGGGATTCACCCCTCCACTTT.

There are a few counts of this clonotype. This chain links TRBV11-2 with TRBJ2-4; 13 nucleotides match TRBD2. The CDR3 length is 18 residues. Germline CDR1 SGHAT, CDR2 FQNNGV. Trimming at V came to 6 bases and at J to 0 bases, leaving 8 bases not matched to a gene. This chain's CDR3 is CASRPGLAGVLAKNIQYF. The CDR3 coding sequence is TGTGCCAGCAGACCTGGACTAGCGGGGGTTCTAGCCAAAAACATTCAGTACTTC. Full variable domain (remainder filled in from reference TRBV11-2 and TRBJ2-4): EAGVAQSPRYKIIEKRQSVAFWCNPISGHATLYWYQQILGQGPKLLIQFQNNGVVDDSQLPKDRFSAERLKGVDSTLKIQPAKLEDSAVYLCASRPGLAGVLAKNIQYFGAGTRLSVL.

The chain uses TRBV3-1 and TRBJ2-7, with D unresolved. Germline V gene data show CDR1 as LGHDT and CDR2 as YNNKEL (reference sequence). The CDR3 has 13 amino acids. Trimming removed 0 bases at V and 4 bases at J, with 7 bases between. This chain's CDR3 is CASSQDQRYEQYF. The CDR3 bases are TGTGCCAGCAGCCAAGACCAGAGATACGAGCAGTACTTC.

The chain combines TRBV4-3 with TRBJ2-1; 7 nucleotides line up with TRBD2. The V and J ends lost 0 bases and 2 bases, in that order; junction bases with no gene match: 7. The CDR3 has 17 residues. Germline values: CDR1 LGHNA, CDR2 YSLEER. CDR3 nucleotides: TGCGCCAGCAGCCAAGATTTGAGGGAGGGCCCCTACAATGAGCAGTTCTTC. Its translation is CASSQDLREGPYNEQFF.

The gene calls are TRBV15 and TRBJ2-7; D ambiguous. Trimming stripped 3 bases from V and 6 bases from J, with 18 bases between. Germline CDR1 reads LNHNV; CDR2 reads YYDKDF (reference sequence). The CDR3 totals 15 residues. The CDR3 DNA reads TGTGCCACCAGCAGGACCCCGATCGGCGCAACCGAGCAGTACTTC. Amino acid sequence: CATSRTPIGATEQYF. The variable domain in full, completed from reference TRBV15 and TRBJ2-7, reads DAMVIQNPRYQVTQFGKPVTLSCSQTLNHNVMYWYQQKSSQAPKLLFHYYDKDFNNEADTPDNFQSRRPNTSFCFLDIRSPGLGDTAMYLCATSRTPIGATEQYFGPGTRLTVT.

The chain uses TRBV20-1 and TRBJ1-1; a possible D gene is TRBD1 (6 bases). The CDR3 spans 13 residues. Germline V lookup: CDR1 DFQATT, CDR2 SNEGSKA (reference sequence). The V gene lost 2 bases and the J gene lost 2 bases, with 9 bases spanning the gap. CDR3 loop: CSARQGINTEAFF. The CDR3 nucleotides are TGCAGTGCTAGACAGGGGATTAACACTGAAGCTTTCTTT.

The sample holds many counts of this clonotype. The gene calls are TRBV7-2 and TRBJ2-3; perhaps TRBD2 as D (5 bases). The CDR3 totals 12 residues. Germline CDR1 and CDR2: SGHTA and FQGNSA. The V gene lost 5 bases and the J gene lost 11 bases, with 14 bases spanning the gap. CDR3 in amino acids: CASSESRGRQYF. The CDR3 region has the DNA TGTGCCAGCAGCGAGTCCCGGGGTCGGCAGTATTTT.

This clonotype was counted only a few times. This rearrangement joins TRBV5-6 to TRBJ2-3; no clear D. Germline V CDR1 and CDR2: SGHDT, YYEEEE. The germline V and J ends were trimmed by 0 bases and 0 bases, with 11 bases remaining between them. The CDR3 totals 16 residues. As DNA, the CDR3 is TGTGCCAGCAGCTTGGCCGGGTTGACTAGCACAGATACGCAGTATTTT. Translating it yields CASSLAGLTSTDTQYF.

The chain has TRBV29-1 and TRBJ1-3, with D hard to call. Trimming took 5 bases from V and 0 from J, leaving 8 bases between them. CDR3 length: 13 residues. Germline CDR1 reads SQVTM; CDR2 reads ANQGSEA. The CDR3, as DNA: TGCAGCGTTTTAGGAAACTCTGGAAACACCATATATTTT. Translating it yields CSVLGNSGNTIYF.

This rearrangement joins TRBV29-1 to TRBJ2-2; the match to TRBD1 covers 8 bases. Germline CDR1 and CDR2: SQVTM and ANQGSEA. The CDR3 is 16 amino acids. The V and J ends lost 1 base and 1 base, in that order; junction bases with no gene match: 5. CDR3: CSVEAVDRGNTGELFF. The DNA of the CDR3 is TGCAGCGTTGAAGCCGTCGACAGGGGGAACACCGGGGAGCTGTTTTTT.

The chain has TRBV29-1 and TRBJ1-1; the D gene is possibly TRBD1 (6 bases). The CDR3 runs 13 residues. The ends were cut back, 4 bases at V and 7 bases at J, with 16 bases in the middle. Germline V gives CDR1 SQVTM, CDR2 ANQGSEA. DNA of the CDR3: TGCAGCGTTGGGGGGTCGGGACATTATGAAGCTTTCTTT. Its translation is CSVGGSGHYEAFF.

This clonotype was seen more than once but under ten times. The chain joins TRBV21-1 to TRBJ1-5; the table names TRBD1, a call not compared with the DNA. TRBV21-1 is shown as a pseudogene. This CDR3 comprises 18 residues. This chain's CDR3 is CASSKAKGVTGDYQPQHF. The CDR3 nucleotides are TGTGCCAGCAGCAAAGCAAAAGGCGTGACAGGGGATTATCAGCCCCAGCATTTT.

On this clonotype itself: At one of its ends the junction is not consistent with the germline gene, which may arise from a read error. The rearrangement links TRBV6-2 or TRBV6-3 to TRBJ2-1; 11 bases are shared with TRBD2. Looked up from germline, CDR1 is MNHEY and CDR2 is SVGEGT. The CDR3 runs 19 residues. The CDR3 sequence: CASSYNAGLAASSYDEQFF. The CDR3 region has the DNA TGTGCCAGCAGTTACAACGCGGGACTAGCGGCTAGCTCCTACGATGAGCAGTTCTTC.

The rearrangement uses TRBV6-2 or TRBV6-3 and TRBJ2-1, with D maybe TRBD2 (6 bases). The CDR3 runs to 14 residues. The germline gives CDR1 MNHEY, CDR2 SVGEGT. With 2 bases removed from V and 8 bases from J, the gap between germline ends came to 13 bases. The CDR3 loop is CASSYPGRDYEQFF. CDR3 DNA sequence: TGTGCCAGCAGTTACCCAGGCAGGGACTATGAGCAGTTCTTC.

This clonotype has a handful of counts. This chain uses TRBV7-6 with TRBJ1-1, with D perhaps TRBD1 (6 bases). Germline CDR1 SGHVS, CDR2 FNYEAQ. V shed 2 bases and J shed 12 bases, with 13 bases lying between them. The CDR3 is made up of 12 amino acids. Written as DNA, the CDR3 is TGTGCCAGCAGCTTAAATGGGGGCCCAACTTTCTTT. It specifies CASSLNGGPTFF. Full variable domain (outside the CDR3, taken from reference TRBV7-6 and TRBJ1-1): GAGVSQSPRYKVTKRGQDVALRCDPISGHVSLYWYRQALGQGPEFLTYFNYEAQQDKSGLPNDRFSAERPEGSISTLTIQRTEQRDSAMYRCASSLNGGPTFFGQGTRLTVV.

The V and J genes are TRBV29-1 and TRBJ2-2, with 7 nucleotides matching TRBD1. With V trimmed by 4 bases and J by 1 base, 9 bases remained unmatched. The germline CDR1 and CDR2 sequences are SQVTM and ANQGSEA. This CDR3 has 16 amino acids. The chain's CDR3 is CSVVLRRQGNTGELFF. The CDR3 bases are TGCAGCGTTGTCCTCCGTCGACAGGGGAACACCGGGGAGCTGTTTTTT.

This clonotype was seen repeatedly, ten times or more. The V gene is TRBV4-2, the J gene TRBJ2-7; D possibly corresponds to TRBD1 (5 bases). CDR3 length: 14 amino acids. Germline CDR1 is LGHNA and CDR2 is YNFKEQ. Between the trimmed V and J ends, which lost 2 bases and 1 base, there was a span of 9 bases. The CDR3 reads CASSQFDSSYEQYF. As DNA, the CDR3 is TGTGCCAGCAGCCAATTCGACAGTTCCTACGAGCAGTACTTC.

CDR3 bases: TGCAGTGCTCCCGGGACTGGAAAAGTCTACGAGCAGTACTTC. Translating it yields CSAPGTGKVYEQYF. The chain has TRBV20-1 and TRBJ2-7, with D perhaps TRBD2 (6 bases). CDR3 size: 14 residues. The V end was cut by 5 bases, the J end by 3 bases, with 17 bases between. Germline V lookup: CDR1 DFQATT, CDR2 SNEGSKA (reference sequence).

The genes are TRBV4-3 and TRBJ2-1; 9 bases match TRBD2. Germline V gene data show CDR1 as LGHNA and CDR2 as YSLEER. The CDR3 contains 15 residues. V lost 1 base, J lost 4 bases, and 2 bases stayed unmatched. CDR3 coding DNA: TGCGCCAGCAGCCAAGCTAGCGGGATTTACAATGAGCAGTTCTTC. Amino acids: CASSQASGIYNEQFF.

The chain has TRBV6-2 or TRBV6-3 and TRBJ2-1, with D maybe TRBD2 (6 bases). The CDR3 totals 15 residues. Germline V lookup: CDR1 MNHEY, CDR2 SVGEGT. The germline V and J ends were trimmed by 0 bases and 6 bases, with 12 bases remaining between them. The CDR3 sequence: CASSYSSLAFNEQFF. DNA of the CDR3: TGTGCCAGCAGTTACTCGAGTCTAGCGTTCAATGAGCAGTTCTTC.

The chain couples TRBV6-2 or TRBV6-3 to TRBJ2-2; TRBD2 aligns across 7 bases. Germline CDR1 is MNHEY and CDR2 is SVGEGT. J was trimmed by 6 bases and V by 6 bases; bases with no gene match: 13. CDR3 size: 16 residues. CDR3 nucleotides: TGTGCCAGCAGCCCTCTCCTAGCGGCGGGGGCCGGGGAGCTGTTTTTT. As protein: CASSPLLAAGAGELFF.